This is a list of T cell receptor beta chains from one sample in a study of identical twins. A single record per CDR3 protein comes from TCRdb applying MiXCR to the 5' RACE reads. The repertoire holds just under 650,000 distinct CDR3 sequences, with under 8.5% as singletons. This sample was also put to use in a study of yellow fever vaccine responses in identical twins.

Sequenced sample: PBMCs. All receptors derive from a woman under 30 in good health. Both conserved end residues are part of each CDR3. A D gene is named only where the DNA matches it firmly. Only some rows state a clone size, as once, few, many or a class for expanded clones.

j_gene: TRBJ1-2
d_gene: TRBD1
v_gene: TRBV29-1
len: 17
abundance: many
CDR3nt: TGCAGCGTTACCCCTGGACAGGGGGCTCATCAAAACTATGGCTACACCTTC
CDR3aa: CSVTPGQGAHQNYGYTF

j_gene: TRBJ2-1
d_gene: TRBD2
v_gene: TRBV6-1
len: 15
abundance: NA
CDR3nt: TGTGCCAGCAGCAGGACTAGCGGGATCGACAATGAGCAGTTCTTC
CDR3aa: CASSRTSGIDNEQFF

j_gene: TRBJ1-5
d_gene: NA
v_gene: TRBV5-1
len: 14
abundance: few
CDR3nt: TGCGCCAGCAGCTCCCGGGACCGCAATCAGCCCCAGCATTTT
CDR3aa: CASSSRDRNQPQHF

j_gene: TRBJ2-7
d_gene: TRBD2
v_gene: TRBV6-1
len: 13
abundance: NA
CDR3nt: TGTGCCAGCAGTCAGGGACTAGCAAACGAGCAGTACTTC
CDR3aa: CASSQGLANEQYF

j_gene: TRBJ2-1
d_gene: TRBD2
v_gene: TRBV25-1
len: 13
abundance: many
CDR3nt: TGTGCCACCCGCGGGAGTACCTACAATGAGCAGTTCTTC
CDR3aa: CATRGSTYNEQFF

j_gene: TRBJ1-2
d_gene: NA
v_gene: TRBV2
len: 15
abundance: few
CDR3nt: TGTGCCAGCAGTGAACGGGGGGGCAGAAACTATGGCTACACCTTC
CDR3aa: CASSERGGRNYGYTF

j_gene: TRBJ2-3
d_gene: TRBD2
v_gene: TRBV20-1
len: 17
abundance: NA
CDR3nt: TGCAGTGCTAGAGATAGCGGACTAGCGGGGCGTACAGATACGCAGTATTTT
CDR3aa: CSARDSGLAGRTDTQYF

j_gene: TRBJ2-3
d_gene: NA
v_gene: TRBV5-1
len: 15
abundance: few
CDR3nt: TGCGCCAGCTGGGATACGAGGGGAGCAACAGATACGCAGTATTTT
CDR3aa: CASWDTRGATDTQYF

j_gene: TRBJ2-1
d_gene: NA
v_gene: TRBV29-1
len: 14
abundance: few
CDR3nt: TGCAGCGTTTATCAGGGAATCGGACACAATGAGCAGTTCTTC
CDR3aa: CSVYQGIGHNEQFF

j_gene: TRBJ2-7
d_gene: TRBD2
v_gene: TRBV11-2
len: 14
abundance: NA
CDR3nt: TGTGCCAGCAGCTTAAGAGCGGGGGTTGACGAGCAGTACTTC
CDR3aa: CASSLRAGVDEQYF

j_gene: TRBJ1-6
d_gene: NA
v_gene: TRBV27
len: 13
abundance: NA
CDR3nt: TGTGCCAGCAAGAAAGAGAATAATTCACCCCTCCACTTT
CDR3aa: CASKKENNSPLHF

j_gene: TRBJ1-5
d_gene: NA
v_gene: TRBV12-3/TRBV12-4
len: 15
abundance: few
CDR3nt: TGTGCCAGCAGTTTCGGGCAGGGGACGAATCAGCCCCAGCATTTT
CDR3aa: CASSFGQGTNQPQHF

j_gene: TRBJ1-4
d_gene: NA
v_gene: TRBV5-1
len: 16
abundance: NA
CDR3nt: TGCGCCAGCAGCTTGGGGGAACGGGACACCCATGAAAAACTGTTTTTT
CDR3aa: CASSLGERDTHEKLFF

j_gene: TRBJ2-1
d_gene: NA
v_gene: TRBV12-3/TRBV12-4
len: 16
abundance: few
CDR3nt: TGTGCCAGCACTCCCGGGCCTGTGACCAGCTACAATGAGCAGTTCTTC
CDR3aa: CASTPGPVTSYNEQFF

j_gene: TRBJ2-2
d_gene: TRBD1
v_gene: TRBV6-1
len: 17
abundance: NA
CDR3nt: TGTGCCAGCAGTGAACCGACAGGGGTTGACGACACCGGGGAGCTGTTTTTT
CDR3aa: CASSEPTGVDDTGELFF

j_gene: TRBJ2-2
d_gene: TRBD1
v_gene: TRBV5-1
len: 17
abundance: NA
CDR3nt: TGCGCCAGCAGCTTGGAGCCGGACAGGGACTTCACCGGGGAGCTGTTTTTT
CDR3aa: CASSLEPDRDFTGELFF

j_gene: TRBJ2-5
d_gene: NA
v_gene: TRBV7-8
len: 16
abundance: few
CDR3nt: TGTGCCAGCAGCTTAGTTGTCACAGGGAACCAAGAGACCCAGTACTTC
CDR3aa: CASSLVVTGNQETQYF

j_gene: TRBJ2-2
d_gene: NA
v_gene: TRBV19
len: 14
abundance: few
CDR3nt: TGTGCCAGTAGGCGGGGACAGACGACCGGGGAGCTGTTTTTT
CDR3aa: CASRRGQTTGELFF

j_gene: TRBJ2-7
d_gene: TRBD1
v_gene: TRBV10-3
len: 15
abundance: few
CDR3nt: TGTGCCATCAACCCCGGGACAGGGGTTGAGAACGAGCAGTACTTC
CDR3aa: CAINPGTGVENEQYF

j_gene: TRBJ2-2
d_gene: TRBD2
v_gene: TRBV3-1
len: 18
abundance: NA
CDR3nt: TGTGCCAGCAGCCGACGGACTAGCGGGGGCCCGAACACCGGGGAGCTGTTTTTT
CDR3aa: CASSRRTSGGPNTGELFF

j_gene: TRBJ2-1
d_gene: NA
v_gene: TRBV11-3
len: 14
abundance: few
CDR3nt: TGTGCCAGCAAAAAAGGGGGGGCGGGTGGTGAGCAGTTCTTC
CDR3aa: CASKKGGAGGEQFF

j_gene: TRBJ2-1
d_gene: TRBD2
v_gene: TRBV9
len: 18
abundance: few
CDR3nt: TGTGCCAGCAGCGTAGCTACGAAGACTAGCGGGAGTATAAATGAGCAGTTCTTC
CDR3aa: CASSVATKTSGSINEQFF

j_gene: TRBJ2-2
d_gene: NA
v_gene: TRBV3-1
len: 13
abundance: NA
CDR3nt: TGTGCCACCCTGGGGACTTCACCCGGGGAGCTGTTTTTT
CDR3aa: CATLGTSPGELFF

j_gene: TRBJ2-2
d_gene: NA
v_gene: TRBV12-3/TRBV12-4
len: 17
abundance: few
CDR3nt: TGTGCCAGCAGTTTAATTTCGGCACTGGGGGCCACCGGGGAGCTGTTTTTT
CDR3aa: CASSLISALGATGELFF

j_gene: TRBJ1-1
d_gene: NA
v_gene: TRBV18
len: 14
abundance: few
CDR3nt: TGTGCCAGCTCGCCCGTTTTGGGAAGCACTGAAGCTTTCTTT
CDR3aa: CASSPVLGSTEAFF

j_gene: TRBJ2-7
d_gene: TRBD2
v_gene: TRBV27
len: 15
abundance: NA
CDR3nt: TGTGCCAGCACCCGAGGACTAGCGGGAGCCTACGAGAAGTACTTC
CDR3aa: CASTRGLAGAYEKYF

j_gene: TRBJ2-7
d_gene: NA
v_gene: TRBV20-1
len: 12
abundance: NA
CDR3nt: TGCAGTGCTACCGGGACACCTTACGAGCAGTACTTC
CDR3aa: CSATGTPYEQYF

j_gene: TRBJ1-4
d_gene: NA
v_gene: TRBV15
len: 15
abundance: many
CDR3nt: TGTGCCACCAGCACAGGGGATCGGGCTAATCCTGAACTGTTTTTT
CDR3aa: CATSTGDRANPELFF

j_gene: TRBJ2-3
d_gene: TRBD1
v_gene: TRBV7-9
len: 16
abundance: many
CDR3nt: TGTGCCAGCAGCTTAGCCGGACAGGGATATGTGGATACGCAGTATTTT
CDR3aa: CASSLAGQGYVDTQYF

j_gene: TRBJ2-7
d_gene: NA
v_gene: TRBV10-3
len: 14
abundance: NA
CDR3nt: TGTGCCATCAGTGGGGTCCCAGACCCCTACGAGCAGTACTTC
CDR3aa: CAISGVPDPYEQYF

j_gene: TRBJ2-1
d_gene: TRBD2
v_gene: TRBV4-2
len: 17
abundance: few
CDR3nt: TGTGCCAGCAGCCAGGGCGGACTAGCGGGAGGTATAGATGAGCAGTTCTTC
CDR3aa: CASSQGGLAGGIDEQFF